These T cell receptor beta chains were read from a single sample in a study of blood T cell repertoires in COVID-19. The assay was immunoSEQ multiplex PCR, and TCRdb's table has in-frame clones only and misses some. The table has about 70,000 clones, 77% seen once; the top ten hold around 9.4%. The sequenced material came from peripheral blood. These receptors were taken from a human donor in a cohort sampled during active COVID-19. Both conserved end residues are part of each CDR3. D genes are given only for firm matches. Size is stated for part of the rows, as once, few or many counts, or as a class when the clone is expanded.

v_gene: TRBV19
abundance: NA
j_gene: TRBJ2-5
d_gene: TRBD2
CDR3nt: TGTGCCAGTAGTACTATCCCTACCGCATTAGCGGGGGGTGACGAGACCCAGTACTTC
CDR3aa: CASSTIPTALAGGDETQYF

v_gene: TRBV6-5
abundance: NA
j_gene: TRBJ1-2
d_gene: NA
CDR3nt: TGTGCCAGCAGTTCCGGCCCGGGGGGACTCTATGGCTACACCTTC
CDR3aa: CASSSGPGGLYGYTF

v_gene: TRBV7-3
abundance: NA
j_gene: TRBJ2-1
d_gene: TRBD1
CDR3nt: TGTGCCAGCAGCCCTGACAGGGGCCCCTACAATGAGCAGTTCTTC
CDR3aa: CASSPDRGPYNEQFF

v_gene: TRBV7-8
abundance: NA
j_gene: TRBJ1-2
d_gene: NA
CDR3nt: TGTGCCAGCAGCCCAGGACAAGGGGCCTACTATGGCTACACCTTC
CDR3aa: CASSPGQGAYYGYTF

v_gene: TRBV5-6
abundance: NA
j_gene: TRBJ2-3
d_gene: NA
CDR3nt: TGTGCCAGCAGCTTGGTGGGGGGAAACACAGATACGCAGTATTTT
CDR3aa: CASSLVGGNTDTQYF

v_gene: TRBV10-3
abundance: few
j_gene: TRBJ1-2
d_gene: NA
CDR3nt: TGTGCCACGAAGGGGCAGGGAGGGACCAACTATGGCTACACCTTC
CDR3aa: CATKGQGGTNYGYTF

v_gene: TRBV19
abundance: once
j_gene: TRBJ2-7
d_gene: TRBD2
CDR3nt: TGTGCCAGTAGTATAGATCGACTAGCGGGGGCCTCCTACGAGCAGTACTTC
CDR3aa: CASSIDRLAGASYEQYF

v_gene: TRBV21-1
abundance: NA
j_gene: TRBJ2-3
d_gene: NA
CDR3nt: TGTGCCAGCAGCAAATCGGGCACAACGGGGGGGCCCGACACAGATACGCAGTATTTT
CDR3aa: CASSKSGTTGGPDTDTQYF

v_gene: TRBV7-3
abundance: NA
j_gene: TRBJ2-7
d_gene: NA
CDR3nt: TGTGCCAGCAGCTTAGACGGCAGGTCTTACGAGCAGTACTTC
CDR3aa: CASSLDGRSYEQYF

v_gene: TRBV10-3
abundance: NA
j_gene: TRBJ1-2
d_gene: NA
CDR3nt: TGTGCCATCAGTGATTCCGTGAACTATGGCTACACCTTC
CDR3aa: CAISDSVNYGYTF

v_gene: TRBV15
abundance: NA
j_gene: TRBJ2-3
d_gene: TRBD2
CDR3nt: TGTGCCACCAGCAGGGGCGGAGCGGGGGTGGCAGATACGCAGTATTTT
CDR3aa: CATSRGGAGVADTQYF

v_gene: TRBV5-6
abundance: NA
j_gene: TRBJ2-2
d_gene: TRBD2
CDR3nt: TGTGCCAGCAGCTTTGTCCCGATCGGGGGGATCGTGGAGCTGTTTTTT
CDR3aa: CASSFVPIGGIVELFF

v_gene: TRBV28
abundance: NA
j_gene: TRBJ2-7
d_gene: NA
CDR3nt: TGTGCCAGCAGTTCGTACGGGGACACTTTCTACGAGCAGTACTTC
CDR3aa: CASSSYGDTFYEQYF

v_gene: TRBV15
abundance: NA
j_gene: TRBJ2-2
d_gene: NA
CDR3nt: TGTGCCACCGAGGTCCACGTCAACACCGGGGAGCTGTTTTTT
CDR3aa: CATEVHVNTGELFF

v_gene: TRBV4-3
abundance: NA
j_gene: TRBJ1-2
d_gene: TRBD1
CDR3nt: TGCGCCAGCAGCCAAGACCTAGTTCCCGGGACAGACTATGGCTACACCTTC
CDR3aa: CASSQDLVPGTDYGYTF

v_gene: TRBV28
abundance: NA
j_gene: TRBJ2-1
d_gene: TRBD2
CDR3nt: TGTGCCAGCAGGCTACCGGGGGGGCCCCACAATGAGCAGTTCTTC
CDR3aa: CASRLPGGPHNEQFF

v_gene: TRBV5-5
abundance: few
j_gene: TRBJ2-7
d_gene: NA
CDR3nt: TGTGCCAGCAGCAGACAGGTGATAGTTGTCCACGAGCAGTACTTC
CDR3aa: CASSRQVIVVHEQYF

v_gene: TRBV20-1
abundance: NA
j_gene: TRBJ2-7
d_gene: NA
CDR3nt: TGCAGTGTTCAGAATTACGAGCAGTACTTC
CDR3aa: CSVQNYEQYF

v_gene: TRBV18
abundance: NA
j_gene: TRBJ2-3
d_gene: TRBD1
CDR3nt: TGTGCCAGCTCAAAGGGGGCGGCAGATACGCAGTATTTT
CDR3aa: CASSKGAADTQYF

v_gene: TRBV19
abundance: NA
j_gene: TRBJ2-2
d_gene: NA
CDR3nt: TGTGCCAGTAGTAGGGGACACGTGAACACCGGGGAGCTGTTTTTT
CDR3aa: CASSRGHVNTGELFF

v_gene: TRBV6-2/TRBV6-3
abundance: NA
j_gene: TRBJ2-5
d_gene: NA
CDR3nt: TGTGCCAGCAGTACCACAGGATTCCAAGAGACCCAGTACTTC
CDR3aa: CASSTTGFQETQYF

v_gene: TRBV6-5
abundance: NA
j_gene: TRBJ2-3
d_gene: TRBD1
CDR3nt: TGTGCCAGCAGTTACTCACAGGGGGCAGGTACAGATACGCAGTATTTT
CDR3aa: CASSYSQGAGTDTQYF

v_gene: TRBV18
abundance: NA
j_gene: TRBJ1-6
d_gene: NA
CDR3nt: TGTGCCAGCTCACCAGCTCCAGTTTCACCCCTCCACTTT
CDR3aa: CASSPAPVSPLHF

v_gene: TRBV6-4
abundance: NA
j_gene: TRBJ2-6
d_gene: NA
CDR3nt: TGTGCCACCCGATTGGGCCGAAGATCTGGGGCCAACGTCCTGACTTTC
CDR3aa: CATRLGRRSGANVLTF

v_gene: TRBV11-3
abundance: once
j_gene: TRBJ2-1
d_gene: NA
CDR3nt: TGTGCCAGCGGGGGGAGCTCCTACAATGAGCAGTTCTTC
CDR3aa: CASGGSSYNEQFF

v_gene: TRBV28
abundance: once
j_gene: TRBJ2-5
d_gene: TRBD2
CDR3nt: TGTGCCAGCAGTTTCCTAGCGGGGGAAAACCAAGAGACCCAGTACTTC
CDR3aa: CASSFLAGENQETQYF

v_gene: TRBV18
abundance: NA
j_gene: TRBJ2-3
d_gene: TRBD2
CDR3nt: TGTGCCAGCTCACGTACTAGCGGGGGGGCCGGAGATACGCAGTATTTT
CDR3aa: CASSRTSGGAGDTQYF

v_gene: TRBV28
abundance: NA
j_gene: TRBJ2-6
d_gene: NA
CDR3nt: TGTGCCAGCAGTCCTCCTGCGGGGGCCAACGTCCTGACTTTC
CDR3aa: CASSPPAGANVLTF

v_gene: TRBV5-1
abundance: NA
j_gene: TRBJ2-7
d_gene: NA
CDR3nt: TGCACCAGCAGCTATACCCCCGAGGTAGGTGAGCAGTACTTC
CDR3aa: CTSSYTPEVGEQYF

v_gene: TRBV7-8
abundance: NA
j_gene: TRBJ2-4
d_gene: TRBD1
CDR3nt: TGTGCCAGCAGCTTGACAGGGGGCCAGGTTCAGTACTTC
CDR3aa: CASSLTGGQVQYF

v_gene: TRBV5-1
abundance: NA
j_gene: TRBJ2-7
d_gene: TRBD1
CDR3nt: TGCGCCAGCACAGGGACAGGGGGGTCCTACGAGCAGTACTTC
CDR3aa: CASTGTGGSYEQYF

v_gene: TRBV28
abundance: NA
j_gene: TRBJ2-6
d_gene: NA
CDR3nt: TGTGCCAGCAGTTCACTTAGCTCTGGGGCCAACGTCCTGACTTTC
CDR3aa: CASSSLSSGANVLTF

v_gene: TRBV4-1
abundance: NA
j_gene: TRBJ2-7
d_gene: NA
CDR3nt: TGCGCCAGCAGCCAATGGGCCCGGGACTCCTACGAGCAGTACTTC
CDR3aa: CASSQWARDSYEQYF

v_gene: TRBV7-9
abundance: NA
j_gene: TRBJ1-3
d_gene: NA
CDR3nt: TGTGCCAGCAGCTTCTGGGATAGGGGTGACACCATATATTTT
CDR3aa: CASSFWDRGDTIYF

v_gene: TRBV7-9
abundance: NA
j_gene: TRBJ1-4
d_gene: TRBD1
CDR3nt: TGTGCCAGCAGCTTCACCGGGACAGGGAGTCAAAAACTGTTTTTT
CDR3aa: CASSFTGTGSQKLFF

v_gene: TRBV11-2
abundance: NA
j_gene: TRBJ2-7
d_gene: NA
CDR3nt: TGTGCCAGCAGCTTCACAACAGGGACCTCCTACGAGCAGTACTTC
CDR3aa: CASSFTTGTSYEQYF

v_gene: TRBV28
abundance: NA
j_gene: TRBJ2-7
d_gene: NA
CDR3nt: TGTGCCAGCAGTCTCTCCCAAACAGCCCACGAGCAGTACTTC
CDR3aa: CASSLSQTAHEQYF

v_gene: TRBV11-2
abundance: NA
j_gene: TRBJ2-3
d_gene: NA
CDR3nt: TGTGCCAGCAGCTTAAGAGGTGGGGGCCGGTCGGCCGATACGCAGTATTTT
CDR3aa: CASSLRGGGRSADTQYF

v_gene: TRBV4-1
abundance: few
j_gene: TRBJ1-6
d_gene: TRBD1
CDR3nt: TGCGCCAGCAGCCACGGACAGGGTGTAGATTCACCCCTCCACTTT
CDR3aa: CASSHGQGVDSPLHF

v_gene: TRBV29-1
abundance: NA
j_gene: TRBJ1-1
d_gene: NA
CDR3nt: TGCAGCGTTGAGGGGGCAGACTCTCCTGAAGCTTTCTTT
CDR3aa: CSVEGADSPEAFF

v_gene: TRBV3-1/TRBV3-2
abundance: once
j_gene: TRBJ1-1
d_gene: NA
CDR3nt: TGTGCCAGCAGCTCTCAGGGTTACACTGAAGCTTTCTTT
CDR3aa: CASSSQGYTEAFF

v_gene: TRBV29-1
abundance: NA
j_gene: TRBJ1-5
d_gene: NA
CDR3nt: TGCAGCGTCGGGAGGCAGGGCGATCAGCCCCAGCATTTT
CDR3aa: CSVGRQGDQPQHF

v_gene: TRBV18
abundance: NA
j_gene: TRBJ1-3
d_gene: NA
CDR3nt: TGTGCCAGCTCACTCAACCTGGGGAGCTCTGGAAACACCATATATTTT
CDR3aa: CASSLNLGSSGNTIYF

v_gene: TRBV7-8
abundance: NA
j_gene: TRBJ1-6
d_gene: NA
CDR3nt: TGTGCCAGCAGCCTAGGACAGCCAAATTCACCCCTCCACTTT
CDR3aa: CASSLGQPNSPLHF

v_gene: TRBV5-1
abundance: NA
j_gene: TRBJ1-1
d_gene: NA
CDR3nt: TGCGCCAGCAGCCCCAGCCCGGGGAGCGCTGAAGCTTTCTTT
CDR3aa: CASSPSPGSAEAFF

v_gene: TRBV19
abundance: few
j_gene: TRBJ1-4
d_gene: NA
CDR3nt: TGTGCCAGTAGTATACAGGGAGGAGAAAAACTGTTTTTT
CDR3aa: CASSIQGGEKLFF

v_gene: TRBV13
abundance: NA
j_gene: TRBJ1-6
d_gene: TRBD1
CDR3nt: TGTGCCAGCCAGAGAAAAGGGGGCTCTAATTCACCCCTCCACTTT
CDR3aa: CASQRKGGSNSPLHF

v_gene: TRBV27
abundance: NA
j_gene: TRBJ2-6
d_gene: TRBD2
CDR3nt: TGTGCCAGCACTGGGACTAGCGGTCTCGGGGCCAACGTCCTGACTTTC
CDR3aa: CASTGTSGLGANVLTF

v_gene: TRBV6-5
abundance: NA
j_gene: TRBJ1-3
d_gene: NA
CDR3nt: TGTGCCAGCAGTCGGTTCTCTGGAAACACCATATATTTT
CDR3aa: CASSRFSGNTIYF

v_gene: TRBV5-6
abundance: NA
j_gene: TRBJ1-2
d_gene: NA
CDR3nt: TGTGCCAGCAGCGTGGCCGGGACACCCTATGGCTACACCTTC
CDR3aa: CASSVAGTPYGYTF

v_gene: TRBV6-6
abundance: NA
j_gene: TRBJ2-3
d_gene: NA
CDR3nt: TGTGCCAGCAGTTTACTAAGGCAGGGTACCACAGATACGCAGTATTTT
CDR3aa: CASSLLRQGTTDTQYF

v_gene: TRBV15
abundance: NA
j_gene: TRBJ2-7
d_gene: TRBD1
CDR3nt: TGTGCCACCAGCAGGGAAACGACAGGGTACGAGCAGTACTTC
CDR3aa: CATSRETTGYEQYF

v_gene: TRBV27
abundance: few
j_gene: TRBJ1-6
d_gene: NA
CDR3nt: TGTGCCAGCAGGGGCACAGTCAACCGCTATAATTCACCCCTCCACTTT
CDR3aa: CASRGTVNRYNSPLHF

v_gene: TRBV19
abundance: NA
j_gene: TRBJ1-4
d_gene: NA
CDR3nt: TGTGCCAGTAGTATAGCTTGGCACAAACAGGGATATGGTGAAAAACTGTTTTTT
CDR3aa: CASSIAWHKQGYGEKLFF

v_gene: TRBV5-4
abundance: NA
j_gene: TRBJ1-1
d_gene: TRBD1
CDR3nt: TGTGCCTCCCGCCGGGACAGGGGGCCTTGGGAAGCTTTCTTT
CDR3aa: CASRRDRGPWEAFF